This T cell receptor beta chain was found in a study of T cell repertoires in cytomegalovirus infection. Turning to the study itself: Recently identified HLA-C-restricted and well-studied HLA-B-restricted CMV epitopes were used. A matching HLA type, together with CMV infection, was signaled by public TCR beta signatures.

The CDR3 is 20 residues long. The V and J ends lost 3 bases and 8 bases, in that order; junction bases with no gene match: 23. Germline V gene data show CDR1 as SEHNR and CDR2 as FQNEAQ (reference sequence). MiXCR was run by TCRdb on the reads, yielding one entry per CDR3 protein. This sample has around 710,000 distinct CDR3 sequences, with 25% to 35% found just once. Study-wide results and caveats: CMV-specific TCR beta clonotypes restricted by HLA-C dominated the ex vivo response. Totalled public TCR beta family frequency picked out people who carried CMV plus the relevant HLA.

This clonotype showed up many times. Its antigen is undetermined. The starting material was cultured CD8+ T cells from PBMCs, obtained from culture after CMV antigen stimulation. The sequence was collected from a human donor in good health (CMV status not recorded). Some clones in this sample may be carry-over from other donors' samples. The rearrangement uses TRBV7-9 and TRBJ1-4; 8 positions match TRBD1. The CDR3 region is CASSLHLIVAGGGSAEKLFF. In DNA form, the CDR3 reads TGTGCCAGCAGCTTGCATCTTATAGTTGCAGGGGGCGGTTCTGCGGAAAAACTGTTTTTT. Together with reference TRBV7-9 and TRBJ1-4, the CDR3 gives the full variable domain: DTGVSQNPRHKITKRGQNVTFRCDPISEHNRLYWYRQTLGQGPEFLTYFQNEAQLEKSRLLSDRFSAERPKGSFSTLEIQRTEQGDSAMYLCASSLHLIVAGGGSAEKLFFGSGTQLSVL.